Shown below are 3 T cell receptor beta chains from a single sample sequenced in a study of cytomegalovirus exposure and HLA in healthy donors. PCR amplification relied on 60 Vbeta primers (plus 13 Jbeta primers). Data came from immunoSEQ multiplex PCR; TCRdb stores just in-frame clones and leaves some out. The listing contains about 54,000 clones. Sequenced material: PBMCs. Receptors originate from a woman aged 40-49 years in good health and CMV-seronegative.

The genes are TRBV13 and TRBJ2-5; a weak D match, TRBD2 (5 bases). Per the germline V gene, CDR1 is PRHDT and CDR2 is FYEKMQ (reference sequence). CDR3 length equals 13 residues. The V gene lost 5 bases and the J gene lost 9 bases, with 16 bases spanning the gap. The CDR3 bases are TGTGCCAGCAGCGGCCGGAGTATGGAGGCCCAGTACTTC. It is translated as CASSGRSMEAQYF.

The chain links TRBV2 to TRBJ2-7; D gene uncertain. The germline V gene encodes CDR1 SNHLY and CDR2 FYNNEI. This CDR3 contains 14 residues. Deletions cut 7 bases from V and 7 bases from J, with 20 bases between. The CDR3 region is CASNYEARVGEQYF. DNA for the CDR3: TGTGCCAGCAATTATGAAGCCCGGGTGGGTGAGCAGTACTTC.

The chain has TRBV7-8 and TRBJ1-1; D is unresolved. This CDR3 is 13 amino acids long. The V gene's germline CDR1 is SGHVS and CDR2 FQNEAQ. Trimming left V 5 bases short and J 0 bases short, with 7 bases between. The DNA of the CDR3 is TGTGCCAGCAGCGTCACTATGAACACTGAAGCTTTCTTT. Protein product: CASSVTMNTEAFF.